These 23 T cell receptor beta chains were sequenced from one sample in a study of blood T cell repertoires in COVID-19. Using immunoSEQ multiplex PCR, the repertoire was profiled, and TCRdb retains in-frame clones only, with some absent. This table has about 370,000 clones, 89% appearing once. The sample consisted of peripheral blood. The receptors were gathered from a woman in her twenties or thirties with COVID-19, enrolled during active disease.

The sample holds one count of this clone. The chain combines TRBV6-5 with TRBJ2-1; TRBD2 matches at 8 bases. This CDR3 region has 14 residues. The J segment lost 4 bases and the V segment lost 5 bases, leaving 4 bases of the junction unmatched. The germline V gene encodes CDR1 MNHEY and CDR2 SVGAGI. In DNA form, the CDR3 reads TGTGCCAGCAGTATGGCTAGCGGGTACAATGAGCAGTTCTTC. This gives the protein CASSMASGYNEQFF.

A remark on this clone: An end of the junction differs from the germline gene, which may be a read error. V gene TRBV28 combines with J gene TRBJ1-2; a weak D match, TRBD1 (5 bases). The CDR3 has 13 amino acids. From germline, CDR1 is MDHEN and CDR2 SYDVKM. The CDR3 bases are TGTGCCAGCAGTGGGGGAGGGGTCAAGAATGTCTTCTTC. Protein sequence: CASSGGGVKNVFF.

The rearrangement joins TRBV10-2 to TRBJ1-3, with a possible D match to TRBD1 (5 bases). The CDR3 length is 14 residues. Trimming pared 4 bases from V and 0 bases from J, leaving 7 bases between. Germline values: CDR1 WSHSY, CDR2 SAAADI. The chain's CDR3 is CASSGRASGNTIYF. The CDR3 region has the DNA TGCGCCAGCAGTGGCAGGGCCTCTGGAAACACCATATATTTT.

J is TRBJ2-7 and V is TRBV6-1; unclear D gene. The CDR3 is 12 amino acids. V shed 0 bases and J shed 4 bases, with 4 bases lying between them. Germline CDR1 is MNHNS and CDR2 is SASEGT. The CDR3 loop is CASSEAYYEQYF. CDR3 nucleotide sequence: TGTGCCAGCAGTGAAGCCTATTACGAGCAGTACTTC.

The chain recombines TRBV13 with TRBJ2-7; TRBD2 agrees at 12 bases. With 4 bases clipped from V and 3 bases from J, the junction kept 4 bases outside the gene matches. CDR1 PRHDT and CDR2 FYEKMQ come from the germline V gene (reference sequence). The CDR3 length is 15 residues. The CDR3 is CASSWASGGDYEQYF. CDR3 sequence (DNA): TGTGCCAGCAGCTGGGCTAGCGGGGGGGACTACGAGCAGTACTTC.

The CDR3 coding sequence is TGCGCCAGCAGCGCACTAAAAGGGACACCCTACGAGCAGTACTTC. This sequence encodes CASSALKGTPYEQYF. V is TRBV4-1 and J is TRBJ2-7; TRBD1 is a possible D gene (6 bases). CDR3 length equals 15 residues. Germline CDR1 and CDR2: MGHRA and YSYEKL. The ends were cut back, 5 bases at V and 2 bases at J, with 16 bases in the middle.

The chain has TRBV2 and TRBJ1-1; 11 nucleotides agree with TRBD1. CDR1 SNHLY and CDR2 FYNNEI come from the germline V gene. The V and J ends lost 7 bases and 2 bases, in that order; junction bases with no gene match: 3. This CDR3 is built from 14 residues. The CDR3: CASIGTGGNTEAFF. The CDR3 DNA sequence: TGTGCCAGCATCGGGACAGGGGGAAACACTGAAGCTTTCTTT. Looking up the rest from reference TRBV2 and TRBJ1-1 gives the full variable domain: EPEVTQTPSHQVTQMGQEVILRCVPISNHLYFYWYRQILGQKVEFLVSFYNNEISEKSEIFDDQFSVERPDGSNFTLKIRSTKLEDSAMYFCASIGTGGNTEAFFGQGTRLTVV.

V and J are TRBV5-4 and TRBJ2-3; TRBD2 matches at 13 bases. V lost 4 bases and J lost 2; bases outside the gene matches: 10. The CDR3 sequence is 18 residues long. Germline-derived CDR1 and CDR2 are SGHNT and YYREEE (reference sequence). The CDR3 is CASSRGLAGTGSTDTQYF. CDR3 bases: TGTGCCAGCAGCCGGGGACTAGCGGGAACTGGATCCACAGATACGCAGTATTTT.

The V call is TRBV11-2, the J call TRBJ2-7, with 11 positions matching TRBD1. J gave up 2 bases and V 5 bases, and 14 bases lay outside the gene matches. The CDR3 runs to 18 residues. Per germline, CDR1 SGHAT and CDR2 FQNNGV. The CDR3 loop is CASSEDVGTGGRPYEQYV. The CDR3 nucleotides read TGTGCCAGCAGCGAGGATGTCGGGACAGGGGGTCGACCCTACGAGCAGTACGTC.

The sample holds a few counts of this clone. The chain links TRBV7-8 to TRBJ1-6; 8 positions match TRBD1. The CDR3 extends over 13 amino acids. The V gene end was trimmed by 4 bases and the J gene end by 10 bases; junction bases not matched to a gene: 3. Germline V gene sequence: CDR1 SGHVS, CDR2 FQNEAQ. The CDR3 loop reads CASSSAGGSPLHF. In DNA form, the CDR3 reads TGTGCCAGCAGCTCAGCAGGGGGCTCACCCCTCCACTTT.

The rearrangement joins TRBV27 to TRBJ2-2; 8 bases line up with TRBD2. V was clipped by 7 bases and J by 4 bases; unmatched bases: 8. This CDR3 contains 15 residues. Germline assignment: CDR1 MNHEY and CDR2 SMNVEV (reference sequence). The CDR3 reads CASTPGLDLTGELFF. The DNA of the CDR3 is TGTGCCAGCACCCCGGGACTAGACCTCACCGGGGAGCTGTTTTTT.

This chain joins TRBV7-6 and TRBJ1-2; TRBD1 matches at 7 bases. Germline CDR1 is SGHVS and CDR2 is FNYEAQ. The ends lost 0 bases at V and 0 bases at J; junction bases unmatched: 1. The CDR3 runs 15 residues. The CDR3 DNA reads TGTGCCAGCAGCTTAGCAACAGGGGCTAACTATGGCTACACCTTC. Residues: CASSLATGANYGYTF.

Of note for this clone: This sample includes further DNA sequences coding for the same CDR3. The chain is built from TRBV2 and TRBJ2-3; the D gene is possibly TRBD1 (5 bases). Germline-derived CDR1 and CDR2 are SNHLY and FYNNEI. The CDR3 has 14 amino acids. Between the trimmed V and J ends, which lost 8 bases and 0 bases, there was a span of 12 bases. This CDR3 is CASLPGLSTDTQYF. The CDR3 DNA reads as TGTGCCAGCTTGCCAGGGCTGAGCACAGATACGCAGTATTTT.

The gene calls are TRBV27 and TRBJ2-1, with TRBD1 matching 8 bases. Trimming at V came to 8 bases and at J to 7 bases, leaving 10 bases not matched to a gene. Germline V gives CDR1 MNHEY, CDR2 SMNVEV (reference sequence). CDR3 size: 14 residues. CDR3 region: CASAPGQGRNEQFF. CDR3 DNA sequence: TGTGCCAGCGCCCCCGGACAGGGCCGGAATGAGCAGTTCTTC.

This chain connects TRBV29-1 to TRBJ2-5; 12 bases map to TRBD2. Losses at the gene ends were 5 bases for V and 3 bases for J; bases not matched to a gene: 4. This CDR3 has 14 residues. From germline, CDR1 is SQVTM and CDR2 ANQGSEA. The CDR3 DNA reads TGCAGCGTTACTAGCGGGGGGACTAAAGAGACCCAGTACTTC. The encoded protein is CSVTSGGTKETQYF. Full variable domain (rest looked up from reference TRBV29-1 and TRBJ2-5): SAVISQKPSRDICQRGTSLTIQCQVDSQVTMMFWYRQQPGQSLTLIATANQGSEATYESGFVIDKFPISRPNLTFSTLTVSNMSPEDSSIYLCSVTSGGTKETQYFGPGTRLLVL.

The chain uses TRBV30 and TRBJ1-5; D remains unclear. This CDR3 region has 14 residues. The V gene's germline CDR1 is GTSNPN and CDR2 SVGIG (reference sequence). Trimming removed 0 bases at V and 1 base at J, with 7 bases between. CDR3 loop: CAWSVAGSNQPQHF. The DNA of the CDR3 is TGTGCCTGGAGTGTAGCCGGGAGCAATCAGCCCCAGCATTTT.

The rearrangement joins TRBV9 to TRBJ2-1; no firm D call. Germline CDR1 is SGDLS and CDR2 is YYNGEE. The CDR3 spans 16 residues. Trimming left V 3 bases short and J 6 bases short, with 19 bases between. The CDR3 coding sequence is TGTGCCAGCAGCGGAAAGATACTCGTAAAACTCAATGAGCAGTTCTTC. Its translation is CASSGKILVKLNEQFF.

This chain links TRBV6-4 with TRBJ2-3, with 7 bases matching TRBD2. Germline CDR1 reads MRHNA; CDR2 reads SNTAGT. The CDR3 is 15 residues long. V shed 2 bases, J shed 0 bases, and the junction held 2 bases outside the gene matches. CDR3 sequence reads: CASSDQAGSTDTQYF. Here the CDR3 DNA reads TGTGCCAGCAGTGACCAAGCGGGGAGCACAGATACGCAGTATTTT.

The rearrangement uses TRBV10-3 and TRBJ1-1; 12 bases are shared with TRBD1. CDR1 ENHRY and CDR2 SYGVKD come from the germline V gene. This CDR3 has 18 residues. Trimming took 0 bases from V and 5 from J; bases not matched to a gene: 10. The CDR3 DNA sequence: TGTGCCATCAGTGAGTCCCCCGGGACAGGGGGCGTTCGGACTGAAGCTTTCTTT. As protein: CAISESPGTGGVRTEAFF.

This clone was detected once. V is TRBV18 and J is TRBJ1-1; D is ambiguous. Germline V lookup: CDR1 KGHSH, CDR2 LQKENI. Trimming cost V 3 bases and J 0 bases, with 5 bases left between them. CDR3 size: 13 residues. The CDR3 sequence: CASSPTLNTEAFF. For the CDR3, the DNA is TGTGCCAGCTCACCTACTCTGAACACTGAAGCTTTCTTT.

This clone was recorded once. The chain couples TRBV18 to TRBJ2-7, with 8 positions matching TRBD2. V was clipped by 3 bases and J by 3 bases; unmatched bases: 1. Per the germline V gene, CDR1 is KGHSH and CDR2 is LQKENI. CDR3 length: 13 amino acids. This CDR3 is CASSPSGGYEQYV. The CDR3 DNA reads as TGTGCCAGCTCACCGAGCGGGGGCTACGAGCAGTACGTC.

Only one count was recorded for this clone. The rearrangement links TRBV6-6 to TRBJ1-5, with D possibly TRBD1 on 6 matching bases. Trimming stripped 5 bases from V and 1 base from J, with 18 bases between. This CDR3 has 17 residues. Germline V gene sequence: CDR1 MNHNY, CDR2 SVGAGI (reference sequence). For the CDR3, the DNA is TGTGCCAGCAGTCCGCGGGGGGGCCGGGGGAGCAATCAGCCCCAGCATTTT. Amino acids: CASSPRGGRGSNQPQHF.

CDR3 coding DNA: TGTGCCAGCAGCGACCCGGGGGGTACTATCTATGGCTACACCTTC. Residues: CASSDPGGTIYGYTF. V is TRBV6-2 or TRBV6-3 and J is TRBJ1-2; D may be TRBD1 (5 bases). The CDR3 totals 15 residues. V dropped 6 bases and J dropped 4 bases, with 18 bases sitting between them. Germline V gives CDR1 MNHEY, CDR2 SVGEGT.